Listed below are T cell receptor beta chains from one sample, sequenced in a study of blood T cells in healthy people across ages. TCRdb re-called the 5' RACE reads through MiXCR, storing one row per CDR3 protein. The profile covers about 1.6 million distinct CDR3 sequences, with roughly a third appearing a single time and 10% to 12% taken by the ten largest. What was sequenced was blood. Receptors originate from a woman aged 30 to 39 in good health. The CDR3 runs from the conserved cysteine through the conserved F or W. A D gene is named only where the DNA matches it firmly. Clone size is given for some rows only: seen once, a few or many times, or a class if the clone is expanded.

J: TRBJ2-7
size: few
D: TRBD1
V: TRBV5-5
CDR3: CASSLAPTGGHEQYF
DNA: TGTGCCAGCAGCTTGGCCCCTACAGGGGGCCACGAGCAGTACTTC

J: TRBJ2-1
size: few
D: NA
V: TRBV29-1
CDR3: CSVAPQGPYNEQFF
DNA: TGCAGCGTTGCCCCACAGGGACCCTACAATGAGCAGTTCTTC

J: TRBJ2-7
size: NA
D: TRBD1
V: TRBV5-1
CDR3: CASSFGQAGYEQYF
DNA: TGCGCCAGCAGCTTCGGACAGGCAGGCTACGAGCAGTACTTC

J: TRBJ1-2
size: NA
D: NA
V: TRBV13
CDR3: CASSLGGQSNYGYTF
DNA: TGTGCCAGCAGCTTAGGGGGTCAGTCAAACTATGGCTACACCTTC

J: TRBJ2-3
size: NA
D: TRBD1
V: TRBV5-1
CDR3: CASQGQELTDTQYF
DNA: TGCGCCAGCCAGGGACAGGAACTCACAGATACGCAGTATTTT

J: TRBJ2-1
size: NA
D: TRBD1
V: TRBV28
CDR3: CASSFPTRQGGNYEQFF
DNA: TGTGCCAGCAGCTTCCCCACAAGACAGGGTGGGAATTATGAGCAGTTCTTC

J: TRBJ2-5
size: once
D: TRBD2
V: TRBV7-3
CDR3: CASSPGGPGLETQYF
DNA: TGTGCCAGCAGCCCGGGAGGCCCAGGGCTAGAGACCCAGTACTTC

J: TRBJ1-5
size: NA
D: NA
V: TRBV27
CDR3: CASSPHINQPQHF
DNA: TGTGCCAGCAGTCCGCACATCAATCAGCCCCAGCATTTT

J: TRBJ1-1
size: few
D: NA
V: TRBV20-1
CDR3: CSARVSVNTEAFF
DNA: TGCAGTGCTAGAGTAAGCGTGAACACTGAAGCTTTCTTT

J: TRBJ2-7
size: few
D: NA
V: TRBV30
CDR3: CAWGRGRESEQYF
DNA: TGTGCCTGGGGCCGGGGCAGGGAGAGCGAGCAGTACTTC

J: TRBJ2-3
size: NA
D: NA
V: TRBV7-2
CDR3: CASSLGIPSTDTQYF
DNA: TGTGCCAGCAGCTTAGGGATCCCTAGCACAGATACGCAGTATTTT

J: TRBJ1-5
size: NA
D: NA
V: TRBV6-1
CDR3: CASSEALGPAGPQHF
DNA: TGTGCCAGCAGTGAAGCGCTAGGACCCGCGGGGCCCCAGCATTTT

J: TRBJ2-7
size: NA
D: TRBD2
V: TRBV7-8
CDR3: CASSSAGIEQYF
DNA: TGTGCCAGCAGCTCAGCGGGGATCGAGCAGTACTTC

J: TRBJ1-1
size: NA
D: TRBD1
V: TRBV6-2/TRBV6-3
CDR3: CASSYETGKVNTEAFF
DNA: TGTGCCAGCAGTTATGAGACAGGGAAGGTGAACACTGAAGCTTTCTTT

J: TRBJ2-7
size: NA
D: TRBD2
V: TRBV6-1
CDR3: CASLTSGSSYEQYF
DNA: TGTGCCAGCTTAACTAGCGGGAGTTCCTACGAGCAGTACTTC

J: TRBJ1-4
size: NA
D: NA
V: TRBV6-4
CDR3: CASIEDSVRCPNEKLFF
DNA: TGTGCCAGCATAGAGGACAGCGTCCGGTGTCCTAATGAAAAACTGTTTTTT

J: TRBJ2-7
size: NA
D: NA
V: TRBV13
CDR3: CASGLELATQQYF
DNA: TGTGCCAGCGGCTTGGAGCTAGCAACTCAGCAGTACTTC

J: TRBJ1-1
size: few
D: NA
V: TRBV4-1
CDR3: CASSTGPRRGTEAFF
DNA: TGCGCCAGCAGCACCGGGCCCCGGCGCGGCACTGAAGCTTTCTTT

J: TRBJ1-2
size: NA
D: NA
V: TRBV7-9
CDR3: CASRKTGNDYGYTF
DNA: TGTGCCAGTAGGAAAACAGGGAATGACTATGGCTACACCTTC

J: TRBJ2-1
size: few
D: TRBD2
V: TRBV7-9
CDR3: CASSRMGRGDYNEQFF
DNA: TGTGCCAGCAGCCGAATGGGGCGGGGGGACTACAATGAGCAGTTCTTC

J: TRBJ1-1
size: few
D: NA
V: TRBV6-6
CDR3: CASSSGVQNTEAFF
DNA: TGTGCCAGCAGTTCCGGGGTACAGAACACTGAAGCTTTCTTT

J: TRBJ2-4
size: few
D: NA
V: TRBV18
CDR3: CASSPPGVNIQYF
DNA: TGTGCCAGCTCACCACCGGGGGTAAACATTCAGTACTTC

J: TRBJ1-5
size: few
D: NA
V: TRBV10-3
CDR3: CAIRTDDLGPQHF
DNA: TGTGCCATCAGGACTGACGACTTAGGGCCCCAGCATTTT

J: TRBJ2-3
size: NA
D: TRBD2
V: TRBV5-1
CDR3: CASSHGTSGSSDTQYF
DNA: TGCGCCAGCAGCCACGGGACTAGCGGGAGTTCAGATACGCAGTATTTT

J: TRBJ2-5
size: NA
D: NA
V: TRBV20-1
CDR3: CSARVRAWQETQYF
DNA: TGCAGTGCTAGGGTCAGGGCATGGCAAGAGACCCAGTACTTC

J: TRBJ2-7
size: NA
D: NA
V: TRBV6-5
CDR3: CASSYRTDKYEQYF
DNA: TGTGCCAGCAGTTACCGGACAGATAAATACGAGCAGTACTTC

J: TRBJ2-1
size: few
D: TRBD2
V: TRBV4-1
CDR3: CASSQGFPGLPHNKQFF
DNA: TGCGCCAGCAGCCAAGGTTTTCCGGGACTACCGCACAATAAGCAGTTCTTC

J: TRBJ2-7
size: NA
D: TRBD2
V: TRBV13
CDR3: CASSWTSSEQYF
DNA: TGTGCCAGCAGCTGGACTAGCTCCGAGCAGTACTTC

J: TRBJ2-2
size: NA
D: TRBD1
V: TRBV3-1
CDR3: CASSQRQGGGELFF
DNA: TGTGCCAGCAGCCAACGACAGGGTGGTGGGGAGCTGTTTTTT

J: TRBJ2-2
size: NA
D: NA
V: TRBV10-3
CDR3: CAIKLAGELFF
DNA: TGTGCCATCAAACTAGCCGGGGAGCTGTTTTTT

J: TRBJ2-5
size: few
D: TRBD1
V: TRBV29-1
CDR3: CSVLGRGGLVETQYF
DNA: TGCAGCGTGTTGGGTAGAGGGGGCCTGGTGGAGACCCAGTACTTC

J: TRBJ2-7
size: NA
D: TRBD2
V: TRBV7-8
CDR3: CASGSSGAREDEQYF
DNA: TGTGCCAGCGGTTCGAGCGGGGCTAGGGAAGACGAGCAGTACTTC

J: TRBJ2-3
size: NA
D: NA
V: TRBV20-1
CDR3: CSARGPLADTQYF
DNA: TGCAGTGCTAGGGGGCCCCTGGCAGATACGCAGTATTTT

J: TRBJ1-5
size: few
D: NA
V: TRBV9
CDR3: CASSPGNGGNQPQHF
DNA: TGTGCCAGCAGCCCAGGGAATGGGGGCAATCAGCCCCAGCATTTT

J: TRBJ2-1
size: NA
D: NA
V: TRBV20-1
CDR3: CSAARDPAYNERFF
DNA: TGCAGTGCCGCCCGGGACCCAGCCTACAATGAGCGGTTCTTC

J: TRBJ2-7
size: NA
D: NA
V: TRBV28
CDR3: CASSSRRTLRAPYEQYF
DNA: TGTGCCAGCAGTTCACGACGAACCCTCAGGGCCCCCTACGAGCAGTACTTC

J: TRBJ2-7
size: many
D: NA
V: TRBV20-1
CDR3: CSARGDPSYEQYF
DNA: TGCAGTGCTAGGGGGGACCCTTCCTACGAGCAGTACTTC

J: TRBJ2-3
size: NA
D: NA
V: TRBV2
CDR3: CASGRLEEGATQYF
DNA: TGTGCCAGCGGAAGGTTGGAGGAGGGCGCTACGCAGTATTTT

J: TRBJ2-7
size: NA
D: TRBD2
V: TRBV11-2
CDR3: CASSLGAGDVYF
DNA: TGTGCCAGCAGCTTAGGGGCGGGGGACGTGTACTTC

J: TRBJ2-1
size: few
D: NA
V: TRBV20-1
CDR3: CSARDQASGANEQFF
DNA: TGCAGTGCTAGAGATCAAGCATCGGGGGCCAATGAGCAGTTCTTC

J: TRBJ2-1
size: NA
D: NA
V: TRBV3-1
CDR3: CASSQEGQYNEQFF
DNA: TGTGCCAGCAGCCAAGAGGGACAATACAATGAGCAGTTCTTC

J: TRBJ2-1
size: NA
D: TRBD1
V: TRBV27
CDR3: CASNRDSLYDEQFF
DNA: TGTGCCAGCAATCGGGACAGTCTCTACGATGAGCAGTTCTTC

J: TRBJ2-2
size: NA
D: NA
V: TRBV7-3
CDR3: CASGPEPYYSTGELFF
DNA: TGTGCCAGCGGCCCGGAACCCTACTACTCCACCGGGGAGCTGTTTTTT

J: TRBJ2-7
size: few
D: NA
V: TRBV29-1
CDR3: CSASMKASGAWGYEQYF
DNA: TGCAGCGCCTCAATGAAAGCTTCTGGGGCTTGGGGGTACGAGCAGTACTTC

J: TRBJ2-1
size: few
D: TRBD2
V: TRBV6-2/TRBV6-3
CDR3: CASSYREGPPYNEQFF
DNA: TGTGCCAGCAGTTACCGGGAGGGGCCACCCTACAATGAGCAGTTCTTC

J: TRBJ2-1
size: NA
D: TRBD2
V: TRBV30
CDR3: CAWSVLFSGVSSYNEQFF
DNA: TGTGCCTGGAGTGTGCTTTTTAGCGGGGTGAGCTCCTACAATGAGCAGTTCTTC